This T cell receptor (beta chain) was profiled in a study of blood T cell repertoires in COVID-19. Overall study context: The United States, Italy and Spain were the sources of the acute and convalescent COVID-19 samples.

This clone was observed once. Across fewer than 25 US areas, participants ranged in age from 18 to 89 years. Clinical history as reported by participants underpinned cohort assignment. Recovered participants had two consecutive negative NP/OP PCR tests, healthcare professional clearance, or symptom resolution. Per the germline V gene, CDR1 is SGHNT and CDR2 is YYREEE (reference sequence). V trimming: 2 bases; J trimming: 2 bases; junction bases outside the gene matches: 3. CDR3 size: 15 residues. Measured with immunoSEQ multiplex PCR; TCRdb has only the in-frame clones, and not every one. The top ten hold approximately 2.2% of the sample, which has about 130,000 clones, 75% to 90% seen once.

The source material was PBMCs or T cells enriched from blood (not recorded which). The source of this sequence is a woman aged 50 to 65 who had recovered from COVID-19. The chain uses TRBV5-4 and TRBJ2-2; 7 nucleotides line up with TRBD1. CDR3 bases: TGTGCCAGCAGCTTCGAGGGGGCAAACACCGGGGAGCTGTTTTTT. This translates into CASSFEGANTGELFF.